The present T cell receptor beta chain was sequenced within a study of blood T cells in healthy people across ages. Study results and limitations: In older individuals, TCR beta diversity per million T cells was lower, falling roughly linearly with age. Unsorted PBMCs blocked a conclusive comparison of naive and antigen-experienced cells. Changes in expanded clonotypes were possibly confounded, as the CMV status of donors was unknown.

CDR1 and CDR2 from the germline V gene are MGHRA and YSYEKL. This CDR3 comprises 13 residues. V lost 2 bases and J lost 8, with 11 bases in between. Primed by a sample-barcoded 5' primer and a J-beta primer mix, a second PCR proceeded for roughly 6 to 12 cycles. A single record per CDR3 protein comes from TCRdb applying MiXCR to the 5' RACE reads. Altogether around 990,000 distinct CDR3 sequences are present, less than 45% being singletons, with the ten largest covering roughly 13%. Points on this clonotype: As yet, its antigen is unknown.

Researchers isolated at least 6 million PBMCs per sample. Specimen: blood. The chain carries TRBV4-1 and TRBJ2-3; D is unclear. This TCR derives from a man between 18 and 29 years old in good health. The CDR3 spells CASSQIGPGTQYF. In nucleotides, the CDR3 is TGCGCCAGCAGCCAAATAGGACCCGGTACGCAGTATTTT.